Below, 27 T cell receptor beta chains from the same sample are listed, as sequenced in a study of tumor and adjacent non-tumor tissue in lung cancer. The template was RNA from unsorted bulk tissue. A modified ARM-PCR protocol with three rounds of nested PCR amplified TCRbeta. TCRdb recomputed calls from the multiplex PCR reads with MiXCR, one row per CDR3 protein. The sample yields 200,000 or so distinct CDR3 sequences, around 70% seen once. The sequenced sample was lung tumor tissue. Every receptor here comes from a man aged 60 to 69 with non-small cell lung cancer.

The V and J genes are TRBV29-1 and TRBJ1-2, with D perhaps TRBD1 (5 bases). The CDR3 extends over 12 amino acids. Germline values: CDR1 SQVTM, CDR2 ANQGSEA. CDR3 bases: TGCAGTGGAGAGACCTTAGGGGTTGGCTACACCTTC. Translated: CSGETLGVGYTF.

V is TRBV4-1 and J is TRBJ1-1, with 10 bases fitting TRBD1. Per the germline V gene, CDR1 is MGHRA and CDR2 is YSYEKL. V shed 8 bases and J 1 base; nucleotides not matched to a gene: 4. The CDR3 runs to 14 residues. CDR3 in amino acids: CASCRDRGNTEAFF. The CDR3 region has the DNA TGCGCCAGCTGCCGGGACAGGGGGAACACTGAAGCTTTCTTT.

The chain uses TRBV10-3 and TRBJ2-7; D may be TRBD2 (5 bases). The V end was cut by 9 bases, the J end by 3 bases, with 9 bases between. This CDR3 region has 11 residues. Germline V gene lookup returns CDR1 ENHRY and CDR2 SYGVKD. Here the CDR3 DNA reads TGTGCCATGGGAGAGGGCTACGAGCAGTACTTC. The encoded protein is CAMGEGYEQYF.

This clonotype was counted a few times. The genes are TRBV10-3 and TRBJ1-3, with D unclear. The CDR3 length is 18 residues. Germline loops: CDR1 ENHRY, CDR2 SYGVKD. V lost 0 bases to trimming and J lost 3 bases, with 18 bases between them. The CDR3 DNA follows: TGTGCCATCAGTGAGTCGACTTCAAGAGGGAGAGGTGGAAACACCATATATTTT. Translation: CAISESTSRGRGGNTIYF.

This clonotype has at least ten counts. V and J are TRBV29-1 and TRBJ1-5, with a weak D call TRBD1 (5 bases). This CDR3 region has 13 residues. Trimming removed 4 bases at V and 7 bases at J, with 14 bases between. In germline, CDR1 is SQVTM, CDR2 ANQGSEA. CDR3 in amino acids: CSVAQGEGQPQHF. The CDR3 DNA follows: TGCAGCGTTGCCCAGGGAGAAGGCCAGCCCCAGCATTTT.

On this clonotype: The CDR3 end shows no conserved phenylalanine or tryptophan, and so a read error is likely. The DNA is left out, because the CDR3 cannot be placed on it with certainty; the CDR3 is given as TCRdb lists it. The CDR3 sequence: CASRSQDRGYTL. This chain joins TRBV5-1 and TRBJ1-2. Germline V gives CDR1 SGHRS, CDR2 YFSETQ. Counting both end residues, the CDR3 totals 12 amino acids.

The chain uses TRBV20-1 and TRBJ1-5; D uncertain. Germline V gene lookup returns CDR1 DFQATT and CDR2 SNEGSKA (reference sequence). Trimming removed 4 bases from V and 2 bases from J, with 18 bases in between. CDR3 length: 16 amino acids. Here the CDR3 reads CSANHNSLIGNQPQHF. The CDR3 DNA reads TGCAGTGCTAATCATAACAGTCTCATTGGCAATCAGCCCCAGCATTTT.

The rearrangement links TRBV7-3 to TRBJ2-2, with D unclear. This CDR3 is built from 13 residues. Between the trimmed V and J ends, which lost 2 bases and 3 bases, there was a span of 4 bases. The germline gives CDR1 SGHTA, CDR2 FQGTGA. This CDR3 is CASSLLDTGELFF. For the CDR3, the DNA is TGTGCCAGCAGCTTATTAGACACCGGGGAGCTGTTTTTT.

Details on this clonotype: A much larger clone sits a single nucleotide away, making a read error possible. The V call is TRBV14, the J call TRBJ2-1; TRBD2 aligns across 8 bases. V dropped 1 base and J dropped 7; count of bases not matched to a gene: 6. Germline loops: CDR1 SGHDN, CDR2 FVKESK. The CDR3 sequence is 15 residues long. CDR3 sequence reads: CASSQGTTSVNEQFF. The CDR3 DNA sequence: TGTGCCAGCAGCCAAGGGACGACTAGCGTTAATGAGCAGTTCTTC.

The sample holds many counts of this clonotype. The chain uses TRBV20-1 and TRBJ2-7, with a weak D call TRBD1 (5 bases). Trimming left V 6 bases short and J 3 bases short, with 18 bases between. Germline-derived CDR1 and CDR2 are DFQATT and SNEGSKA (reference sequence). This CDR3 is built from 14 residues. CDR3 sequence (DNA): TGCAGTGCATTGACCAGCCAGGGTATCTACGAGCAGTACTTC. Translation gives CSALTSQGIYEQYF.

Notes on this clonotype: One end of the junction varies from germline; a read error may be responsible. The chain couples TRBV20-1 to TRBJ1-4, with D perhaps TRBD1 (6 bases). The CDR3 consists of 14 residues. In germline, CDR1 is DFQATT, CDR2 SNEGSKA (reference sequence). CDR3 region: CCAKDDRRDEKLFF. The CDR3 region has the DNA TGCTGTGCCAAGGACGACAGGCGTGATGAAAAACTGTTTTTT.

This clonotype was seen ten or more times. V usage is TRBV6-2 or TRBV6-3 and J usage is TRBJ2-7, with 10 positions matching TRBD1. This CDR3 spans 16 amino acids. CDR1 and CDR2 from the germline V gene are MNHEY and SVGEGT. Trimming took 6 bases from V and 2 from J; bases not matched to a gene: 10. The CDR3 DNA reads TGTGCCAGCAGAGATGAGCCGGGACAGGGGCCCTACGAGCAGTACTTC. It specifies CASRDEPGQGPYEQYF.

This clonotype has a count of ten or more. Written as DNA, the CDR3 is TGCAGTGCTACAGACAGACGACCAACTAATGAAAAACTGTTTTTT. This translates into CSATDRRPTNEKLFF. V and J are TRBV20-1 and TRBJ1-4; maybe TRBD1 (5 bases). V dropped 4 bases and J dropped 0 bases, with 12 bases sitting between them. Looked up from germline, CDR1 is DFQATT and CDR2 is SNEGSKA (reference sequence). The CDR3 covers 15 residues.

This clonotype was counted ten times or more. The V and J genes are TRBV6-5 and TRBJ1-5; 10 bases agree with TRBD1. V gave up 5 bases and J gave up 2 bases; unmatched junction bases: 6. CDR1 is MNHEY, CDR2 SVGAGI, per germline. The CDR3 is made up of 16 amino acids. CDR3 loop: CASSPRGTGGNQPQHF. As DNA, the CDR3 is TGTGCCAGCAGTCCAAGGGGGACAGGGGGCAATCAGCCCCAGCATTTT.

This clonotype has only one observation. Compared with germline, one end of the junction differs, possibly owing to a read error. The chain uses TRBV20-1 and TRBJ1-5; no reliable D call. CDR1 is DFQATT, CDR2 SNEGSKA, per germline (reference sequence). The CDR3 runs 16 residues. Here the CDR3 reads CSASEGSTNSDQPQHF. The CDR3 DNA reads TGCAGTGCTAGTGAGGGCAGCACCAATAGCGATCAGCCCCAGCATTTT.

There are a few counts of this clonotype. The CDR3 nucleotides are TGTGCCAGCAGTTGGGGACAGTTGAACACTGAAGCTTTCTTT. Its translation: CASSWGQLNTEAFF. The rearrangement joins TRBV6-2 or TRBV6-3 to TRBJ1-1; 7 bases align to TRBD1. The CDR3 length is 14 residues. The germline gives CDR1 MNHEY, CDR2 SVGEGT. With 4 bases clipped from V and 0 bases from J, the junction kept 2 bases outside the gene matches.

Turning to this clonotype: An end of the junction does not agree with germline; a read error may underlie this. V and J are TRBV6-1 and TRBJ2-1; D possibly corresponds to TRBD1 (6 bases). This CDR3 is 13 amino acids long. Germline lookup yields CDR1 MNHNS and CDR2 SASEGT. The CDR3 region has the DNA TGTGCCAGCAATGAAAGGGGGTTCGATGAGCACTTCTTC. Translated: CASNERGFDEHFF.

The J gene is TRBJ2-1, the V gene TRBV20-1, with a weak D call TRBD2 (6 bases). The germline V gene has CDR1 DFQATT and CDR2 SNEGSKA (reference sequence). The CDR3 sequence is 15 residues long. Trimming pared 2 bases from V and 5 bases from J, leaving 16 bases between. CDR3 DNA sequence: TGCAGTGCTAGATCCGGGAGACTAGTTCACAATGAGCAGTTCTTC. Translating it yields CSARSGRLVHNEQFF.

With regard to this clonotype: This may arise from a read error, as a much more abundant clone is one base away. V is TRBV11-2 and J is TRBJ2-2; a possible D gene is TRBD1 (6 bases). The V gene lost 5 bases and the J gene lost 5 bases, with 15 bases spanning the gap. CDR1 and CDR2 (germline): SGHAT, FQNNGV. The CDR3 is made up of 15 amino acids. CDR3 residues: CASSPKQGGTGELFF. The CDR3 region has the DNA TGTGCCAGCAGCCCCAAACAGGGTGGTACCGGGGAGCTGTTTTTT.

V gene TRBV5-4 combines with J gene TRBJ2-1; possible D gene TRBD2, 6 bases. Per germline, CDR1 SGHNT and CDR2 YYREEE (reference sequence). CDR3 size: 15 residues. The V end lost 0 bases, the J end lost 3 bases, and 10 bases lay between the germline ends. CDR3 in amino acids: CASSLAAGRYNEQFF. The DNA of the CDR3 is TGTGCCAGCAGCTTGGCCGCGGGGCGCTACAATGAGCAGTTCTTC.

The chain combines TRBV11-2 with TRBJ2-7; D is unclear. The J call is uncertain, as TRBJ2-1 better fits the DNA end. Germline lookup yields CDR1 SGHAT and CDR2 FQNNGV. The CDR3 sequence is 15 residues long. In nucleotides, the CDR3 is TGTGCCAGCAGCCCCCGACGCCAGACCTCCTACGAGCAGTTCTTC. This sequence encodes CASSPRRQTSYEQFF.

For this clonotype: Without the conserved terminal phenylalanine or tryptophan, this CDR3 likely stems from a read error. The J gene is TRBJ1-6, the V gene TRBV5-4; D is uncertain. V was cut by 0 bases and J by 4 bases, with 11 bases left in between. CDR1 and CDR2 (germline): SGHNT, YYREEE (reference sequence). This CDR3 spans 16 amino acids. The CDR3 sequence: CASSLGSGRYNSPLHY. The DNA for the CDR3 is TGTGCCAGCAGCTTGGGTTCAGGAAGATATAATTCACCCCTCCACTAT.

A word on this clonotype: A much more abundant neighbour one base away suggests this may be a read error. This chain connects TRBV6-5 to TRBJ2-6; weak D call: TRBD1 (5 bases). The length of the CDR3 is 14 residues. CDR1 and CDR2 from the germline V gene are MNHEY and SVGAGI. The CDR3 sequence: CASASGSGAKVLTF. The CDR3 DNA reads as TGTGCCAGCGCCTCGGGCTCTGGGGCCAAAGTCCTGACTTTC.

On this clonotype: A read error may account for a junction end that differs from germline. This chain uses TRBV6-6 with TRBJ1-1, with D possibly matching TRBD1 (5 bases). This CDR3 is built from 12 residues. Germline values: CDR1 MNHNY, CDR2 SVGAGI (reference sequence). The CDR3 DNA sequence: TGTGCCAGTAGTTACCAGGGCGAGGGAGCTTTCTTT. It is translated as CASSYQGEGAFF.

The chain carries TRBV6-1 and TRBJ1-5; 7 bases are a match to TRBD1. V was clipped by 5 bases and J by 4 bases; unmatched bases: 8. The germline CDR1 and CDR2 sequences are MNHNS and SASEGT. The CDR3 totals 15 residues. The DNA of the CDR3 is TGTGCCAGCAGTTCCGACAGGGAAGGGAATCAGCCCCAGCATTTT. Encoded protein: CASSSDREGNQPQHF.

V gene TRBV6-2 or TRBV6-3 combines with J gene TRBJ2-7; D is undetermined. The CDR3 is made up of 14 amino acids. Trimming took off 2 bases at V and 4 bases at J, with 12 bases between the two ends. Looked up from germline, CDR1 is MNHEY and CDR2 is SVGEGT. This CDR3 is CASSYGQFSYEQYF. The DNA for the CDR3 is TGTGCCAGCAGTTACGGGCAGTTTTCTTACGAGCAGTACTTC.

Concerning this clonotype itself: Here the CDR3 omits its conserved ending phenylalanine or tryptophan, so a read error is the likely source. The DNA is left out, because the CDR3 cannot be placed on it with certainty; the CDR3 is given as TCRdb lists it. The chain couples TRBV11-3 to TRBJ2-5; the D segment call TRBD1 is taken from the table without a DNA check. The CDR3 comprises 14 residues, both ends counted. The germline CDR1 and CDR2 sequences are SGHNT and YENEEA. CDR3 sequence reads: CARGPRQGRVTLYL.